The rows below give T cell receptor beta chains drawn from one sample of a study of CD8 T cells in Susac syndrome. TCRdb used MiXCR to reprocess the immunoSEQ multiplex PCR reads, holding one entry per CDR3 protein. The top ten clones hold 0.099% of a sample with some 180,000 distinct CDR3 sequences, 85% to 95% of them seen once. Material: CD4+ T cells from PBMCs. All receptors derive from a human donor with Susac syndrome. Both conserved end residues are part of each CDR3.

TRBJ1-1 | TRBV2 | CASVGIMNTEAFF
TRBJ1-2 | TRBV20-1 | CSARDLEPWANYGYTF
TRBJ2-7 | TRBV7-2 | CASSSTVGRAYEQYF
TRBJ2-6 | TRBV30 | CAWRGAPGANVLTF
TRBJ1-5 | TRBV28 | CASSPFVDQPQHF
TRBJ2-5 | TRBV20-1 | CSARSGGRQETQYF
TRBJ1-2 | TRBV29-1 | CSVVEGTYGYTF
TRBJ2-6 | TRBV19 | CASRVEGHSGANVLTF
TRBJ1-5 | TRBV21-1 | CASSNGDRSSNQPQHF
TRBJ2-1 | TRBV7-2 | CASSLDANEQFF
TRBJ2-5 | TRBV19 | CASSLTLRRETQYF
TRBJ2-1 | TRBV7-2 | CASSLQQGAYNEQFF
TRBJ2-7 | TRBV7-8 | CASSRRTSGEYEQYF
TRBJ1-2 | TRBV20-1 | CSAGGGQGNYYGYTF
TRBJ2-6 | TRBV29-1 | CSVQGSSGANVLTF
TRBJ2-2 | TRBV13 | CASNQAGRGRGTGELFF
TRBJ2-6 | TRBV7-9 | CASSLVAGANVLTF